This T cell receptor beta chain is from a study of regulatory T cells in long-lasting Graves disease. TCR beta libraries were built with iRepertoire HTBI primers and Arm-PCR of CDR3 regions. Via MiXCR, TCRdb re-called the multiplex PCR reads, giving one row per CDR3 protein. The repertoire holds 620,000 or so distinct CDR3 sequences, less than 20% seen once, with approximately 18% in the top ten. V was clipped by 6 bases and J by 3 bases, with 17 bases between them. CDR1 is MDHEN, CDR2 SYDVKM, per germline. The CDR3 sequence is 16 residues long. Findings and limits, study-wide: New patients shared approximately 970 public clonotypes, and persistent patients shared more, with over 2,500.

The sample's time point: newly diagnosed GD, antithyroid drugs for less than 3 months. PBMCs provided the RNA from which the TCR library was made. Roughly 9 milliliters of peripheral blood were taken and placed in EDTA tubes. This clonotype was counted at least ten times. The antigen remains undetermined. These sequences were also reported in another study, on T cells in Graves' hyperthyroidism and ophthalmopathy. From that second work: Most clonotypes expanded in thyroid above 0.001 were likewise present in blood. The model predicted ophthalmopathy a median roughly 6.5 months before onset.

This sequence was found in a woman in her twenties or thirties with Graves disease. V usage is TRBV28 and J usage is TRBJ1-4; a possible D gene is TRBD1 (5 bases). This specimen was peripheral blood mononuclear cells (PBMCs), taken at new diagnosis, from a patient treated with antithyroid drugs. The CDR3 is CASSPSLGLANEKLFF. Written as DNA, the CDR3 is TGTGCCAGCAGCCCCAGTCTGGGGCTAGCTAATGAAAAACTGTTTTTT.